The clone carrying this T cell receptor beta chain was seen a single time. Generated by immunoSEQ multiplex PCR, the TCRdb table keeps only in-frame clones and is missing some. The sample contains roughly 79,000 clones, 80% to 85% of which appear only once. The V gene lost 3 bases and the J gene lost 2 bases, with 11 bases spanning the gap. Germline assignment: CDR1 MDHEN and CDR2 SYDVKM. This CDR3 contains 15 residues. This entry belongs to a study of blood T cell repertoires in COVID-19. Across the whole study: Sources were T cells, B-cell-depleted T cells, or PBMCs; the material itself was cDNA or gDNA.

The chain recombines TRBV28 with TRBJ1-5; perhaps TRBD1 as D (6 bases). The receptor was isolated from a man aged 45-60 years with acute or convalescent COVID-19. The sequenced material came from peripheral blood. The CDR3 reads CASSLGHIGNQPQHF. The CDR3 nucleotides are TGTGCCAGCAGTTTGGGACACATAGGCAATCAGCCCCAGCATTTT.